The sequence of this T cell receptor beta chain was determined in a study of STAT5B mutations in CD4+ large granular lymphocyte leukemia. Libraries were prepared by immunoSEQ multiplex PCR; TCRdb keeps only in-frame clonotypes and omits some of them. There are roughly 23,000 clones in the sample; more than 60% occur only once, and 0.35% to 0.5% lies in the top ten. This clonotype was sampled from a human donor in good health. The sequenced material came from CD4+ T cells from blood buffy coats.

The CDR3 reads CASSSSGLHNEQFF. For the CDR3, the DNA is TGTGCCAGCAGCTCCTCGGGACTACACAATGAGCAGTTCTTC. The chain carries TRBV11-3 and TRBJ2-1, with 7 positions matching TRBD2. The V and J ends lost 4 bases and 5 bases, in that order; junction bases with no gene match: 5. The CDR3 is 14 amino acids. CDR1 SGHNT and CDR2 YENEEA come from the germline V gene. The variable domain in full, with the rest retrieved from reference TRBV11-3 and TRBJ2-1, is EAGVVQSPRYKIIEKKQPVAFWCNPISGHNTLYWYLQNLGQGPELLIRYENEEAVDDSQLPKDRFSAERLKGVDSTLKIQPAELGDSAVYLCASSSSGLHNEQFFGPGTRLTVL.